This T cell receptor (beta chain) was documented in a study of monozygotic twins with inflammatory bowel disease. Germline V lookup: CDR1 MGHDK, CDR2 SYGVNS. This CDR3 contains 17 residues. TCRdb reprocessed the 5' RACE reads and stores each CDR3 protein as one record, lacking DNA. Reported are over 120,000 distinct CDR3 sequences; the ten largest clones contain 1% to 1.5%. The clonotype was recovered from a human donor with ulcerative colitis or Crohn's disease, or a healthy co-twin of an affected twin (not recorded which). Material for sequencing was blood. The V gene is TRBV25-1, the J gene TRBJ1-1; TCRdb returns TRBD1, unconfirmable since there is no DNA. The CDR3 sequence is CASSGPGGGLMNTEAFF.